This paragraph reports one T cell receptor beta chain. This clone was detected only once. The antigen it binds to is not known. Base qualities were left out, and no much larger clone turns up one base away. The data derive from a study of cytomegalovirus exposure and HLA in healthy donors (TCRdb year 2017). Notes on the research overall: The roughly 670 repertoires of the first cohort and the approximately 130 validation repertoires were produced on the same platform, according to a later analysis. In addition to the first cohort of 666 subjects, a separate validation cohort of 130 or so different subjects was used. The study aimed to test whether signatures of past pathogen exposure could be identified by cataloging public T cell receptors. To predict cytomegalovirus infection status, the study brought together high-throughput TCR immunosequencing, statistical association of individual TCRs with disease status, and machine learning. Overall results and qualifications from the work: A few of the identified cytomegalovirus-associated TCR beta chains were confirmed in vitro to be specific for cytomegalovirus antigens. Of the cluster scores, around 95% were above 0 in a later analysis, which found that TCRs clustered in the first cohort also tended to co-occur in the 120 or so validation repertoires. It was suggested by the authors that the approach could potentially be generalized to other disease states and immunological phenotypes. The classifier was reported to diagnose cytomegalovirus status with high specificity and sensitivity in both the original cohort and the validation cohort. A later analysis lacked HLA typing for the validation cohort, so it scored co-occurrence in that cohort across all 130 or so repertoires. While some public TCRs were present in many individuals, most TCR sequences turned up only very rarely across donors. The study listed 150 to 200 TCR beta chains as associated with cytomegalovirus.

Donors formed part of the validation cohort, which comprised fewer than 150 subjects and was distinct from the first cohort of some 700 subjects. Library prep was done by the immunoSEQ multiplex PCR assay. In the source study's methods: A statistical classification framework was built for diagnosing cytomegalovirus status from the catalog of TCR beta chain sequences. Entries here come from immuneACCESS through TCRdb and include only in-frame sequences with V and J called. Some clones fail to appear in such tables; in the studies checked, an unresolved V gene covers under half of the shortfall, and the cause of the remainder is unknown. The D gene and trimming were derived from the DNA, and the V and J assignments and clone size from that table. This sample lists about 71,000 clones; about 94% were detected once. Clones ranked in the top ten supply under 1.3% of the sample. CDR1 and CDR2 were assigned from the germline V gene as KGHSH and LQKENI. Relative to germline, V is missing 2 bases and J is missing 2 bases, with 6 bases of the junction outside any gene match. The CDR3 contains 16 residues, cysteine and phenylalanine counted. CDR3 DNA only is kept here, 48 bases in frame from base 1.

The sequence was obtained from a woman aged 18-35 years in good health and CMV-seronegative. Sequenced material: PBMCs. Recombination joined TRBV18 with TRBJ1-3; the central 7 bases match TRBD1. CDR3 sequence: CASSPGTEGTGNTIYF. The DNA sequence follows: TGTGCCAGCTCACCAGGGACAGAGGGAACTGGAAACACCATATATTTT.